Below are 30 T cell receptor beta chains sequenced from a single sample in a study of intratumoral heterogeneity in liver cancer. Repertoires were generated with immunoSEQ multiplex PCR, while TCRdb's copy carries only in-frame clones and drops some. The sample lists 20,000 to 25,000 clones, around 73% seen once, with about 15% in the top ten. The sequenced sample was tumor-adjacent normal tissue, obtained before any cancer treatment. These receptors were collected from a woman between 70 and 85 years old with hepatocellular carcinoma.

J is TRBJ1-3 and V is TRBV6-6; 7 bases match TRBD1. This CDR3 is built from 16 residues. Per germline, CDR1 MNHNY and CDR2 SVGAGI (reference sequence). Germline trimming cut 6 bases from V and 0 bases from J; bases unmatched to any gene: 8. CDR3 sequence (DNA): TGTGCCAGCAGCAGACAGGGATCGAGCTCTGGAAACACCATATATTTT. Translation: CASSRQGSSSGNTIYF.

The rearrangement links TRBV3-1 (or the pseudogene TRBV3-2) to TRBJ2-1, with D possibly being TRBD1 (6 bases). Germline CDR1 LGHDT, CDR2 YNNKEL (reference sequence). Trimming removed 4 bases from V and 0 bases from J, with 10 bases in between. The CDR3 is 15 amino acids. Here the CDR3 DNA reads TGTGCCAGCAGCCTCAGGGGCCCCTCCTACAATGAGCAGTTCTTC. Residues: CASSLRGPSYNEQFF.

CDR3 in DNA: TGTGCCAGCAGTGAGGAAGGGCCGGGGGAGACCCAGTACTTC. This gives the protein CASSEEGPGETQYF. The V gene is TRBV2, the J gene TRBJ2-5, with D possibly matching TRBD2 (5 bases). Germline V gene sequence: CDR1 SNHLY, CDR2 FYNNEI. The CDR3 sequence is 14 residues long. Trimming stripped 3 bases from V and 5 bases from J, with 13 bases between.

The chain recombines TRBV27 with TRBJ2-1; 7 nucleotides align to TRBD1. Trimming cost V 2 bases and J 3 bases; bases outside gene matches: 4. Germline CDR1 and CDR2: MNHEY and SMNVEV (reference sequence). The CDR3 length is 15 residues. The CDR3 nucleotides are TGTGCCAGCAGTTTAGGGACAGAGAGCTACAATGAGCAGTTCTTC. Its protein is CASSLGTESYNEQFF.

This chain links TRBV5-1 with TRBJ2-7, with D hard to call. Germline loops: CDR1 SGHRS, CDR2 YFSETQ. Trimming pared 0 bases from V and 5 bases from J, leaving 9 bases between. The CDR3 covers 13 residues. CDR3 region: CASSLDSVDEQYF. In nucleotides, the CDR3 is TGCGCCAGCAGCTTGGATTCGGTCGACGAGCAGTACTTC.

This clone is termed medium-sized. The chain recombines TRBV9 with TRBJ2-1, with 10 bases aligning to TRBD2. Germline V lookup: CDR1 SGDLS, CDR2 YYNGEE. The CDR3 has 15 amino acids. V lost 4 bases to trimming and J lost 5 bases; unmatched junction nucleotides: 6. Written as DNA, the CDR3 is TGTGCCAGCAGCCCTAGCGGGAGATCGGACAATGAGCAGTTCTTC. Translated: CASSPSGRSDNEQFF.

The chain recombines TRBV27 with TRBJ1-6; no clear D gene. Germline V gives CDR1 MNHEY, CDR2 SMNVEV (reference sequence). Trimming cost V 8 bases and J 10 bases, with 18 bases left between them. The CDR3 contains 14 residues. CDR3 DNA: TGTGCCAGCGGATTCAGGACCGAGAGATCACCCCTCCACTTT. Residues: CASGFRTERSPLHF.

The V call is TRBV6-5, the J call TRBJ2-7, with 10 bases lining up with TRBD2. This CDR3 spans 14 amino acids. V was clipped by 4 bases and J by 6 bases; unmatched bases: 6. Germline V gene data show CDR1 as MNHEY and CDR2 as SVGAGI. Here the CDR3 DNA reads TGTGCCAGCAGTTTCTTACTAGCGGGAACCGAGCAGTACTTC. Its translation: CASSFLLAGTEQYF.

Worth noting for this clone: One end of the junction does not line up with germline, which may come from a read error. The J gene is TRBJ2-7, the V gene TRBV10-2; D is undetermined. The CDR3 is 14 amino acids. Germline V CDR1 and CDR2: WSHSY, SAAADI. The CDR3, as DNA: TGCGCCAGCAGTAGTTCCCAGGTCTCCAACGAGCAGTACTTC. This codes for CASSSSQVSNEQYF.

J is TRBJ1-2 and V is TRBV2; 9 nucleotides line up with TRBD1. The germline CDR1 and CDR2 sequences are SNHLY and FYNNEI. This CDR3 region has 14 residues. The trim removed 6 bases at V and 3 bases at J, leaving 5 bases unmatched. This chain's CDR3 is CASREDRGYYGYTF. CDR3 DNA: TGTGCCAGCAGGGAGGACAGGGGATACTATGGCTACACCTTC.

The CDR3 bases are TGTGCCAGCAGCTTAAGCGGGATCGGCTCAGATACGCAGTATTTT. It is translated as CASSLSGIGSDTQYF. This sequence joins TRBV9 and TRBJ2-3; 7 positions match TRBD2. Per the germline V gene, CDR1 is SGDLS and CDR2 is YYNGEE. The ends lost 4 bases at V and 4 bases at J; junction bases unmatched: 9. CDR3 length equals 15 residues. Full variable domain (outside the CDR3, taken from reference TRBV9 and TRBJ2-3): DSGVTQTPKHLITATGQRVTLRCSPRSGDLSVYWYQQSLDQGLQFLIQYYNGEERAKGNILERFSAQQFPDLHSELNLSSLELGDSALYFCASSLSGIGSDTQYFGPGTRLTVL.

This clone was observed once. V usage is TRBV16 and J usage is TRBJ2-7, with D maybe TRBD1 (6 bases). The V gene lost 5 bases and the J gene lost 6 bases, with 14 bases spanning the gap. The CDR3 sequence is 13 residues long. CDR1 KGHSY and CDR2 FQNENV come from the germline V gene. This chain's CDR3 is CASSNDRSGEQYF. In nucleotides, the CDR3 is TGTGCCAGCAGCAACGACAGGTCGGGCGAGCAGTACTTC.

This clone has more than one count but fewer than ten. This rearrangement joins TRBV5-1 to TRBJ1-3, with a tentative D call TRBD1 (5 bases). Germline CDR1 and CDR2: SGHRS and YFSETQ. The CDR3 loop spans 16 amino acids. V lost 3 bases, J lost 2 bases, and 15 bases lay in between. This CDR3 is CASSSSGTGAGNTIYF. The CDR3 DNA reads as TGCGCCAGCAGCTCGTCAGGGACTGGAGCTGGAAACACCATATATTTT.

This clone has only a few counts. V usage is TRBV11-1 and J usage is TRBJ2-5; D might be TRBD1 (6 bases). Trimming took off 5 bases at V and 5 bases at J, with 12 bases between the two ends. CDR1 and CDR2 from the germline V gene are SGHAT and FQDESV (reference sequence). The CDR3 contains 13 residues. DNA for the CDR3: TGTGCCAGCAGCCTTGGACAGAGGGAGACCCAGTACTTC. It is translated as CASSLGQRETQYF. Combining the CDR3 with reference TRBV11-1 and TRBJ2-5 gives the whole variable domain EAEVAQSPRYKITEKSQAVAFWCDPISGHATLYWYRQILGQGPELLVQFQDESVVDDSQLPKDRFSAERLKGVDSTLKIQPAELGDSAMYLCASSLGQRETQYFGPGTRLLVL.

The chain combines TRBV5-1 with TRBJ2-7; 7 nucleotides agree with TRBD2. The junction had 10 bases not matched to a gene; V was cut back by 1 base and J by 0 bases. The CDR3 extends over 17 amino acids. Germline CDR1 SGHRS, CDR2 YFSETQ. The CDR3 nucleotides read TGCGCCAGCAGCTTGCGGAGCGGGACGCTGAGCTCCTACGAGCAGTACTTC. Translating gives CASSLRSGTLSSYEQYF.

The rearrangement uses TRBV28 and TRBJ1-3; TRBD1 might be the D (5 bases). CDR1 and CDR2 (germline): MDHEN, SYDVKM. V lost 5 bases to trimming and J lost 0 bases, with 14 bases between them. This CDR3 spans 16 amino acids. The CDR3 DNA follows: TGTGCCAGCAGTCTCCTGGGGGTGAGCTCTGGAAACACCATATATTTT. Translating gives CASSLLGVSSGNTIYF.

The J gene is TRBJ1-2, the V gene TRBV20-1; D remains ambiguous. Germline CDR1 DFQATT, CDR2 SNEGSKA (reference sequence). This CDR3 is 14 amino acids long. V lost 3 bases and J 2 bases, leaving 13 bases between the germline ends. CDR3 sequence reads: CSASDHPLNYGYTF. The CDR3 DNA follows: TGCAGTGCTAGTGATCACCCTCTCAACTATGGCTACACCTTC.

The chain carries TRBV27 and TRBJ2-5, with 9 bases matching TRBD1. Germline loops: CDR1 MNHEY, CDR2 SMNVEV (reference sequence). Trimming at V came to 4 bases and at J to 1 base, leaving 4 bases not matched to a gene. This CDR3 spans 15 amino acids. The CDR3 region is CASSSGTGIQETQYF. The CDR3 nucleotides read TGTGCCAGCAGTTCCGGGACAGGGATCCAAGAGACCCAGTACTTC.

This clone has just one count. This sequence joins TRBV9 and TRBJ1-4; D not resolved. In germline, CDR1 is SGDLS, CDR2 YYNGEE. Trimming stripped 4 bases from V and 7 bases from J, with 14 bases between. This CDR3 is 14 amino acids long. CDR3 sequence: CASSFGVTPEKLFF. CDR3 bases: TGTGCCAGCAGCTTCGGGGTTACTCCTGAAAAACTGTTTTTT. Full variable domain (rest looked up from reference TRBV9 and TRBJ1-4): DSGVTQTPKHLITATGQRVTLRCSPRSGDLSVYWYQQSLDQGLQFLIQYYNGEERAKGNILERFSAQQFPDLHSELNLSSLELGDSALYFCASSFGVTPEKLFFGSGTQLSVL.

This chain uses TRBV3-1 (or the pseudogene TRBV3-2) with TRBJ1-3; D gene unclear. CDR1 LGHDT and CDR2 YNNKEL come from the germline V gene (reference sequence). The CDR3 has 15 amino acids. The V gene lost 5 bases and the J gene lost 5 bases, with 16 bases spanning the gap. CDR3 nucleotides: TGTGCCAGCAGCTTATCCACCAGGTTAAGAAACACCATATATTTT. It specifies CASSLSTRLRNTIYF.

CDR3: CAINKDPNTGELFF. The CDR3 DNA follows: TGTGCCATCAACAAGGACCCGAACACCGGGGAGCTGTTTTTT. This sequence joins TRBV10-3 and TRBJ2-2, with D unclear. V lost 7 bases to trimming and J lost 0 bases, with 9 bases between them. CDR1 and CDR2 from the germline V gene are ENHRY and SYGVKD. The CDR3 spans 14 residues.

This clone was counted once. V is TRBV7-9 and J is TRBJ2-2; D gene ambiguous. The CDR3 runs to 11 residues. The germline CDR1 and CDR2 sequences are SEHNR and FQNEAQ (reference sequence). The V gene lost 3 bases and the J gene lost 7 bases, with 3 bases spanning the gap. DNA for the CDR3: TGTGCCAGCAGCTTCCTCGGGGAGCTGTTTTTT. The encoded protein is CASSFLGELFF.

This clone was detected only a few times. The chain uses TRBV10-3 and TRBJ2-7; either TRBD1 or TRBD2 may supply D (5 bases each). Trimming shortened V by 10 bases and J by 3 bases, and 19 bases separated the two germline ends. Germline V lookup: CDR1 ENHRY, CDR2 SYGVKD. CDR3 length equals 14 residues. The CDR3 nucleotides are TGTGCCAGCCGGGATACAGAGGGGAGCTACGAGCAGTACTTC. Translated, it gives CASRDTEGSYEQYF.

The genes are TRBV28 and TRBJ2-1; D is ambiguous. The germline CDR1 and CDR2 sequences are MDHEN and SYDVKM. The CDR3 spans 11 residues. Trimming cost V 2 bases and J 15 bases, with 11 bases left between them. The CDR3: CASSLAVRLFF. The CDR3 region has the DNA TGTGCCAGCAGTTTAGCGGTCAGATTGTTCTTC.

In its sample, this clone was seen a few times. The genes are TRBV28 and TRBJ2-3; D uncertain. The CDR3 runs 16 residues. CDR1 and CDR2 from the germline V gene are MDHEN and SYDVKM. Deletions cut 6 bases from V and 0 bases from J, with 16 bases between. CDR3 sequence: CASSQVRGASTDTQYF. The CDR3 bases are TGTGCCAGCAGCCAAGTCAGAGGAGCTAGCACAGATACGCAGTATTTT.

The chain recombines TRBV6-6 with TRBJ1-3; 10 bases match TRBD1. Germline V gene lookup returns CDR1 MNHNY and CDR2 SVGAGI (reference sequence). The CDR3 length is 19 residues. Trimming took 5 bases from V and 4 from J; bases not matched to a gene: 17. CDR3 in DNA: TGTGCCAGCAGTCGCCATACCTATGGGACAGGGGCTGCCGGAAACACCATATATTTT. This translates into CASSRHTYGTGAAGNTIYF.

The chain couples TRBV27 to TRBJ2-3; D possibly corresponds to TRBD2 (5 bases). The V end lost 2 bases, the J end lost 0 bases, and 15 bases lay between the germline ends. Germline lookup yields CDR1 MNHEY and CDR2 SMNVEV (reference sequence). There are 17 residues in the CDR3. CDR3 nucleotide sequence: TGTGCCAGCAGTTTACACGGCAGCGGAGCTAGCACAGATACGCAGTATTTT. It specifies CASSLHGSGASTDTQYF.

The chain recombines TRBV29-1 with TRBJ1-2; D not certain. There are 12 residues in the CDR3. Germline CDR1 and CDR2: SQVTM and ANQGSEA. Deletions cut 2 bases from V and 8 bases from J, with 12 bases between. CDR3 amino acids: CSVENPNRGYTF. The CDR3 nucleotides are TGCAGCGTTGAAAACCCCAATCGCGGCTACACCTTC.

V gene TRBV9 combines with J gene TRBJ2-3, with D possibly being TRBD2 (5 bases). The V gene lost 3 bases and the J gene lost 3 bases, with 11 bases spanning the gap. The CDR3 is made up of 14 amino acids. Germline CDR1 is SGDLS and CDR2 is YYNGEE. CDR3 bases: TGTGCCAGCAGCGCGAGCGGTTTTACAGATACGCAGTATTTT. Residues: CASSASGFTDTQYF.

The V gene is TRBV6-6, the J gene TRBJ2-5; unclear D gene. The germline CDR1 and CDR2 sequences are MNHNY and SVGAGI (reference sequence). V gave up 4 bases and J gave up 4 bases, with 4 bases separating them. The length of the CDR3 is 11 residues. The CDR3 protein is CASSSRETQYF. The DNA for the CDR3 is TGTGCCAGCAGTTCCCGAGAGACCCAGTACTTC.